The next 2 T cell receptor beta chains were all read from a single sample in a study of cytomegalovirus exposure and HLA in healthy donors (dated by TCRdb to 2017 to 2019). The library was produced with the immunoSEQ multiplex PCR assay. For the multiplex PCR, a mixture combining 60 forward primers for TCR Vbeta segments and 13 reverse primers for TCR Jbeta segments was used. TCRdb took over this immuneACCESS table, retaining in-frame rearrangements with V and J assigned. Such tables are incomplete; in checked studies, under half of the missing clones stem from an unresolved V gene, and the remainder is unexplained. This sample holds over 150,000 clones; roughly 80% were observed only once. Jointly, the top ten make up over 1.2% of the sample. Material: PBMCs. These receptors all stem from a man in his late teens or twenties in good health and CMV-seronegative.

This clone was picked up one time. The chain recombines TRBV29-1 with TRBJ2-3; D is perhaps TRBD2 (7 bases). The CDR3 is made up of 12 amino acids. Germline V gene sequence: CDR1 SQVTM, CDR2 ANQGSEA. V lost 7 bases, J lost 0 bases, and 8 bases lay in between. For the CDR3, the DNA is TGCAGCGGCGGGGGCAGCACAGATACGCAGTATTTT. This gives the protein CSGGGSTDTQYF.

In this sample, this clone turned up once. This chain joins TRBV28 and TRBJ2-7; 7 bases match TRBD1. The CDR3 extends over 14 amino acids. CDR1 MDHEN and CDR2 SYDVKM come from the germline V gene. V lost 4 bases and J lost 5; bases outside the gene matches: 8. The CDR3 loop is CASSSSGGKNEQYF. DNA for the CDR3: TGTGCCAGCAGTTCCTCAGGGGGAAAGAACGAGCAGTACTTC.